The 30 T cell receptor beta chains below come from one sample, sequenced in a study of blood T cells in healthy people across ages. PCR was performed a second time for about 7 to 11 cycles using a sample-barcoded 5' primer and a J-beta primer mix. TCRdb re-called the 5' RACE reads with MiXCR, one entry per CDR3 protein. The sample comprises over 600,000 distinct CDR3 sequences, around 45% of which are singletons, and roughly 20% rests with the top ten. Sequencing input: blood. These receptor sequences come from a man older than 75 in good health.

This clonotype has just a few counts. This chain uses TRBV6-6 with TRBJ2-5; D ambiguous. V lost 6 bases to trimming and J lost 2 bases, with 16 bases between them. CDR3 length: 15 residues. CDR1 MNHNY and CDR2 SVGAGI come from the germline V gene (reference sequence). The CDR3 DNA reads as TGTGCCAGCAGCCGGACGGGCCTCCTTCAAGAGACCCAGTACTTC. Its translation: CASSRTGLLQETQYF.

This clonotype came up a few times. This rearrangement joins TRBV5-1 to TRBJ2-1, with 14 bases that match TRBD2. The trim removed 4 bases at V and 3 bases at J, leaving 9 bases unmatched. The length of the CDR3 is 18 residues. Germline V lookup: CDR1 SGHRS, CDR2 YFSETQ. CDR3 in DNA: TGCGCCAGCAGCCTGGGACTAGCGGGAGCTGTACTCTACAATGAGCAGTTCTTC. Encoded protein: CASSLGLAGAVLYNEQFF.

This rearrangement joins TRBV7-2 to TRBJ2-7, with 13 bases aligning to TRBD2. Germline V lookup: CDR1 SGHTA, CDR2 FQGNSA. This CDR3 is 17 amino acids long. After removal of 3 bases from V and 2 bases from J, the junction contained 7 bases not matched to a gene. Written as DNA, the CDR3 is TGTGCCAGCAGCTTGGTACTAGCGGGAGGGAGGGCCTACGAGCAGTACTTC. It translates to CASSLVLAGGRAYEQYF.

The chain uses TRBV15 and TRBJ2-5; 7 positions match TRBD1. The end of the DNA aligns better with TRBJ2-1, so the J call may be wrong. Germline CDR1 is LNHNV and CDR2 is YYDKDF (reference sequence). The length of the CDR3 is 16 residues. The CDR3, as DNA: TGTGCCACCAGCGTACAAAAGGGACAGTTCCAAGAGACCCAGTTCTTC. It yields the protein CATSVQKGQFQETQFF.

The chain recombines TRBV3-1 with TRBJ2-2; D remains unclear. The CDR3 length is 14 residues. Germline CDR1 reads LGHDT; CDR2 reads YNNKEL (reference sequence). V lost 1 base to trimming and J lost 8 bases, with 11 bases between them. The DNA for the CDR3 is TGTGCCAGCAGCCAAGTCACTGGGTGGGGGGAGCTGTTTTTT. Its protein product is CASSQVTGWGELFF.

This clonotype appeared many times. One end of the junction does not line up with germline, which may come from a read error. The V gene is TRBV9, the J gene TRBJ2-5, with D unresolved. Germline CDR1 is SGDLS and CDR2 is YYNGEE. The CDR3 spans 12 residues. CDR3 in amino acids: CASSAVQETQYF. The CDR3 nucleotides read TGCGCCAGCAGCGCCGTCCAAGAGACCCAGTACTTC.

Here the CDR3 reads CSARVIGASSYNEQFF. The CDR3 nucleotides read TGCAGTGCTAGAGTAATCGGGGCCAGCTCCTACAATGAGCAGTTCTTC. This sequence joins TRBV20-1 and TRBJ2-1; D tentatively fits TRBD1 or TRBD2 (5 bases each). The CDR3 totals 16 residues. Trimming cost V 1 base and J 0 bases, with 13 bases left between them. Germline values: CDR1 DFQATT, CDR2 SNEGSKA (reference sequence).

This rearrangement joins TRBV28 to TRBJ2-4; D may be TRBD1 (6 bases). Trimming removed 4 bases from V and 9 bases from J, with 19 bases in between. The germline gives CDR1 MDHEN, CDR2 SYDVKM. The CDR3 spans 15 residues. This chain's CDR3 is CASSSPTGRMAIQYF. As DNA, the CDR3 is TGTGCCAGCAGTTCCCCAACAGGGCGGATGGCCATTCAGTACTTC.

The rearrangement joins TRBV29-1 to TRBJ2-7, with D possibly TRBD2 on 5 matching bases. Germline values: CDR1 SQVTM, CDR2 ANQGSEA. The CDR3 spans 13 residues. V was shortened by 7 bases and J by 3 bases, with 16 bases between the two germline ends. This CDR3 reads CSARGLGRYEQYF. The CDR3, as DNA: TGCAGCGCACGGGGTCTAGGGCGCTACGAGCAGTACTTC.

V and J are TRBV10-3 and TRBJ1-5; no clear D. Deletions cut 1 base from V and 4 bases from J, with 8 bases between. Germline V gene lookup returns CDR1 ENHRY and CDR2 SYGVKD. The CDR3 has 14 residues. CDR3 DNA sequence: TGTGCCATCAGTGAGTTAAAAGGTAATCAGCCCCAGCATTTT. This sequence encodes CAISELKGNQPQHF.

The genes are TRBV6-2 or TRBV6-3 and TRBJ2-1; 9 nucleotides line up with TRBD1. With V trimmed by 2 bases and J by 5 bases, 4 bases remained unmatched. The CDR3 totals 15 residues. From germline, CDR1 is MNHEY and CDR2 SVGEGT. The CDR3 spells CASSYPWTGDNEQFF. DNA of the CDR3: TGTGCCAGCAGTTACCCTTGGACAGGGGACAATGAGCAGTTCTTC.

This clonotype was picked up a small number of times. CDR3: CASSLSYETGGYTF. The CDR3 nucleotides are TGTGCCAGCAGTCTTAGTTACGAAACGGGGGGCTACACCTTC. The V gene is TRBV7-9, the J gene TRBJ1-2; D gene ambiguous. Germline CDR1 SEHNR, CDR2 FQNEAQ (reference sequence). The ends were cut back, 6 bases at V and 8 bases at J, with 19 bases in the middle. The CDR3 totals 14 residues.

The chain couples TRBV20-1 to TRBJ2-1, with a weak D call TRBD2 (6 bases). The CDR3 runs to 15 residues. Germline CDR1 is DFQATT and CDR2 is SNEGSKA (reference sequence). V was shortened by 0 bases and J by 1 base, with 10 bases between the two germline ends. CDR3 protein: CSARDPGVSYNEQFF. The DNA for the CDR3 is TGCAGTGCTAGAGATCCGGGAGTATCCTACAATGAGCAGTTCTTC.

This chain uses TRBV7-9 with TRBJ2-1; tentatively, D is TRBD1 or TRBD2 (5 bases each). Germline V gene data show CDR1 as SEHNR and CDR2 as FQNEAQ (reference sequence). V was shortened by 5 bases and J by 7 bases, with 18 bases between the two germline ends. The CDR3 contains 15 residues. In nucleotides, the CDR3 is TGTGCCAGCAGCCTGAACCTAGGGACCGCTAATGAGCAGTTCTTC. Protein product: CASSLNLGTANEQFF.

The chain combines TRBV2 with TRBJ2-1; 8 nucleotides line up with TRBD2. The CDR3 sequence is 14 residues long. Per germline, CDR1 SNHLY and CDR2 FYNNEI. The V and J ends lost 5 bases and 9 bases, in that order; junction bases with no gene match: 9. CDR3 bases: TGTGCCAGCAGTTTGAGCGGGAGTCGTAGTGAGCAGTTCTTC. Translation: CASSLSGSRSEQFF.

This clonotype came up a few times. J is TRBJ2-7 and V is TRBV20-1, with TRBD1 identical over 8 bases. Germline CDR1 and CDR2: DFQATT and SNEGSKA (reference sequence). CDR3 size: 15 residues. Germline trimming cut 0 bases from V and 3 bases from J; bases unmatched to any gene: 7. The CDR3 DNA reads TGCAGTGCTAGAGATTGGAAAGGGACAGGCTACGAGCAGTACTTC. This sequence encodes CSARDWKGTGYEQYF.

This clonotype appeared a few times. The CDR3 DNA follows: TGTGCCAGCAGCGGCGACAGTCTCCAAGAGACCCAGTACTTC. Protein sequence: CASSGDSLQETQYF. This chain joins TRBV5-5 and TRBJ2-5, with D perhaps TRBD1 (5 bases). Germline V gene sequence: CDR1 SGHKS, CDR2 YYEKEE (reference sequence). The CDR3 is 14 residues long. The V end lost 4 bases, the J end lost 1 base, and 11 bases lay between the germline ends. The full variable domain, completed using reference TRBV5-5 and TRBJ2-5, is DAGVTQSPTHLIKTRGQQVTLRCSPISGHKSVSWYQQVLGQGPQFIFQYYEKEERGRGNFPDRFSARQFPNYSSELNVNALLLGDSALYLCASSGDSLQETQYFGPGTRLLVL.

CDR3 region: CASSYTGTGAGNEQYF. The DNA of the CDR3 is TGTGCCAGCAGTTACACCGGGACAGGGGCAGGGAATGAGCAGTACTTC. V and J are TRBV6-5 and TRBJ2-1; 10 nucleotides align to TRBD1. The J call may be in error: the DNA end matches TRBJ2-7 better. Germline CDR1 is MNHEY and CDR2 is SVGAGI. The CDR3 spans 16 residues.

Notes on this clonotype: A much larger clone lies a single base off, so this may be a read error. The CDR3 coding sequence is TGCAGTGCTGGTAGGGGGCGGGAGGGATACAATGAGCAGTTCTTC. This gives the protein CSAGRGREGYNEQFF. The rearrangement joins TRBV20-1 to TRBJ2-1; TRBD2 matches 9 bases. CDR1 is DFQATT, CDR2 SNEGSKA, per germline (reference sequence). This CDR3 spans 15 amino acids. V lost 5 bases, J lost 4 bases, and 9 bases stayed unmatched.

In this sample, this clonotype turned up a few times. Since a much larger clone is just one base distant, this may be a read error. This sequence joins TRBV2 and TRBJ2-1; 8 nucleotides line up with TRBD2. The J call may be wrong; the DNA end is better matched by TRBJ2-7. Germline values: CDR1 SNHLY, CDR2 FYNNEI. The CDR3 sequence is 15 residues long. The CDR3 reads CASTGGREAYNEQYF. The CDR3, as DNA: TGTGCCAGCACCGGCGGGCGGGAGGCTTACAATGAGCAGTACTTC.

This clonotype was picked up many times. V gene TRBV7-2 combines with J gene TRBJ2-3, with 7 bases lining up with TRBD2. This CDR3 is 17 amino acids long. CDR1 SGHTA and CDR2 FQGNSA come from the germline V gene. Trimming cost V 2 bases and J 4 bases; bases outside gene matches: 12. The CDR3 loop reads CASSLKVLQRDSDTQYF. In nucleotides, the CDR3 is TGTGCCAGCAGCTTAAAGGTTTTGCAGCGGGACTCAGATACGCAGTATTTT.

The chain uses TRBV30 and TRBJ2-7; 9 nucleotides agree with TRBD1. The junction had 7 bases not matched to a gene; V was cut back by 7 bases and J by 6 bases. Germline V CDR1 and CDR2: GTSNPN, SVGIG (reference sequence). This CDR3 comprises 12 residues. This CDR3 reads CASGQGFSEQYF. The CDR3 nucleotides read TGTGCCTCGGGACAGGGATTTTCCGAGCAGTACTTC.

Turning to this clonotype: A much larger clone lies a single base off, so this may be a read error. The V gene is TRBV4-2, the J gene TRBJ1-1, with D unresolved. The V gene's germline CDR1 is LGHNA and CDR2 YNFKEQ. The CDR3 has 15 amino acids. Trimming pared 0 bases from V and 11 bases from J, leaving 19 bases between. The DNA for the CDR3 is TGTGCCAGCAGCCAAGATGTCTCCGGAGCACGTGGGGCTTTCTTT. It encodes CASSQDVSGARGAFF.

V gene TRBV29-1 combines with J gene TRBJ2-7; 7 bases line up with TRBD1. Trimming at V came to 0 bases and at J to 2 bases, leaving 4 bases not matched to a gene. CDR1 SQVTM and CDR2 ANQGSEA come from the germline V gene. There are 14 residues in the CDR3. The chain's CDR3 is CSVEDVGQPYEQYF. In DNA, the CDR3 is TGCAGCGTTGAAGATGTGGGACAGCCCTACGAGCAGTACTTC.

The DNA of the CDR3 is TGTGCCAGCAGCCTGAGGCAAGAGACCCAGTACTTC. Translation gives CASSLRQETQYF. V is TRBV7-2 and J is TRBJ2-5; unclear D gene. V dropped 5 bases and J dropped 2 bases, with 6 bases sitting between them. CDR3 length: 12 amino acids. Germline V gene data show CDR1 as SGHTA and CDR2 as FQGNSA. Full variable domain (rest looked up from reference TRBV7-2 and TRBJ2-5): GAGVSQSPSNKVTEKGKDVELRCDPISGHTALYWYRQSLGQGLEFLIYFQGNSAPDKSGLPSDRFSAERTGGSVSTLTIQRTQQEDSAVYLCASSLRQETQYFGPGTRLLVL.

The DNA of the CDR3 is TGCGCCAGCAGCTGGGGAGAGGGTGTAGCCTACAATGAGCAGTTCTTC. This translates into CASSWGEGVAYNEQFF. V and J are TRBV5-1 and TRBJ2-1; a possible D gene is TRBD2 (5 bases). This CDR3 comprises 16 residues. The ends were cut back, 3 bases at V and 2 bases at J, with 15 bases in the middle. Germline lookup yields CDR1 SGHRS and CDR2 YFSETQ. The full variable domain, completed using reference TRBV5-1 and TRBJ2-1, is KAGVTQTPRYLIKTRGQQVTLSCSPISGHRSVSWYQQTPGQGLQFLFEYFSETQRNKGNFPGRFSGRQFSNSRSEMNVSTLELGDSALYLCASSWGEGVAYNEQFFGPGTRLTVL.

The rearrangement links TRBV5-1 to TRBJ2-7; TRBD2 matches at 11 bases. This CDR3 spans 16 amino acids. Trimming at V came to 2 bases and at J to 4 bases, leaving 8 bases not matched to a gene. Germline CDR1 SGHRS, CDR2 YFSETQ. The CDR3 nucleotides are TGCGCCAGCAGCTTACACCAGACTAGCGGGATTTACGAGCAGTACTTC. Amino acid sequence: CASSLHQTSGIYEQYF.

This sequence joins TRBV27 and TRBJ2-1, with 7 positions matching TRBD2. CDR1 is MNHEY and CDR2 is SMNVEV in the germline V gene (reference sequence). CDR3 size: 13 residues. The V segment lost 5 bases and the J segment 9 bases; nucleotides outside the gene matches: 7. The CDR3 loop reads CASSVEGRGEQFF. The CDR3 nucleotides are TGTGCCAGCAGTGTGGAAGGGAGGGGTGAGCAGTTCTTC.

CDR3 amino acids: CSAPGQFGGQNEQFF. The CDR3 DNA reads as TGCAGTGCGCCAGGGCAGTTTGGGGGGCAAAATGAGCAGTTCTTC. The chain joins TRBV20-1 to TRBJ2-1; D might be TRBD1 or TRBD2, each matching 6 bases. The CDR3 is made up of 15 amino acids. V was pared by 6 bases and J by 7 bases, with 22 bases between. From germline, CDR1 is DFQATT and CDR2 SNEGSKA (reference sequence).

This rearrangement joins TRBV4-3 to TRBJ2-3; 10 bases match TRBD1. J gave up 11 bases and V 7 bases, and 18 bases lay outside the gene matches. Per the germline V gene, CDR1 is LGHNA and CDR2 is YSLEER. This CDR3 comprises 16 residues. The CDR3, as DNA: TGCGCCAGCATTTTCGGCATCAGACAGGGGGCGGTTTTGCAGTATTTT. Translated, it gives CASIFGIRQGAVLQYF.